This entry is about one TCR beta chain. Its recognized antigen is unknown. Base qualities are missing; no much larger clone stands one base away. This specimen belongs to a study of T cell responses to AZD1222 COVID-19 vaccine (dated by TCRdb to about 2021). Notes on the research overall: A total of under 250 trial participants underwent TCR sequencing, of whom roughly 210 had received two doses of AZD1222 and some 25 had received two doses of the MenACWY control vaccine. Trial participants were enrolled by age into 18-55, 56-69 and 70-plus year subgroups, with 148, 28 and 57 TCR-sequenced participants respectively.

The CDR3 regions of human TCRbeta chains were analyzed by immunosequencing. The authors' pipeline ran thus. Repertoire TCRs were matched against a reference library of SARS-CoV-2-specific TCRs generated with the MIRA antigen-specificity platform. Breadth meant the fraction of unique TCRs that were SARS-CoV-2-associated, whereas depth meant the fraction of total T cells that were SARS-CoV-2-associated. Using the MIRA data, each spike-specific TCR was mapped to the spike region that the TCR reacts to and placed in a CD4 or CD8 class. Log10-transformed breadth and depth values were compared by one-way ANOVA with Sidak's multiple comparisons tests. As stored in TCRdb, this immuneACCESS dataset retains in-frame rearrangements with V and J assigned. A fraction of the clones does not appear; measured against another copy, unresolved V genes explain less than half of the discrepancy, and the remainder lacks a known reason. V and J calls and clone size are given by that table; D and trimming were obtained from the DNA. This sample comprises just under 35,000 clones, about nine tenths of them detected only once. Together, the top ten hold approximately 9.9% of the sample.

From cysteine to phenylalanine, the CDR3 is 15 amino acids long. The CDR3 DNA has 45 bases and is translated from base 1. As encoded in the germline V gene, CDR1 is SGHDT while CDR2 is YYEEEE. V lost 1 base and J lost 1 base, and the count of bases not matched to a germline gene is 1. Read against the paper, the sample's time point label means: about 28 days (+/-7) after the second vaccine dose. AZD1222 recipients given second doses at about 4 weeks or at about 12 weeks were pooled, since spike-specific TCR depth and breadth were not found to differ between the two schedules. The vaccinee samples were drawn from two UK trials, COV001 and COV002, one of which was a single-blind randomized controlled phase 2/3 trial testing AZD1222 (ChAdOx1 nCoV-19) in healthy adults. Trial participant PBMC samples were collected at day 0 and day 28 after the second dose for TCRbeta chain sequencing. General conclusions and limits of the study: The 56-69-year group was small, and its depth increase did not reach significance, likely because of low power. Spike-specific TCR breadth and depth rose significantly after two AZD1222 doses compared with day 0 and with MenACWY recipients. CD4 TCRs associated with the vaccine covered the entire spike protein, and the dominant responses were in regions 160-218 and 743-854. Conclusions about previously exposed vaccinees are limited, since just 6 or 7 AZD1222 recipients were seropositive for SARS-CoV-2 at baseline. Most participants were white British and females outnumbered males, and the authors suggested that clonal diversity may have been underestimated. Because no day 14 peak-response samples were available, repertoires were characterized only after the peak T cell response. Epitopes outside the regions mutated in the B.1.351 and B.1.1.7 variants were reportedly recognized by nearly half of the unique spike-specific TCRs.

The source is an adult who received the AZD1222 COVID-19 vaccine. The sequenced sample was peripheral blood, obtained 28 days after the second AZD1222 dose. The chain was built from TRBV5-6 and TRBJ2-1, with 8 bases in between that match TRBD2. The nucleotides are TGTGCCAGCAGCTTGTCGGGAGGGTCCTACAATGAGCAGTTCTTC. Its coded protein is CASSLSGGSYNEQFF.